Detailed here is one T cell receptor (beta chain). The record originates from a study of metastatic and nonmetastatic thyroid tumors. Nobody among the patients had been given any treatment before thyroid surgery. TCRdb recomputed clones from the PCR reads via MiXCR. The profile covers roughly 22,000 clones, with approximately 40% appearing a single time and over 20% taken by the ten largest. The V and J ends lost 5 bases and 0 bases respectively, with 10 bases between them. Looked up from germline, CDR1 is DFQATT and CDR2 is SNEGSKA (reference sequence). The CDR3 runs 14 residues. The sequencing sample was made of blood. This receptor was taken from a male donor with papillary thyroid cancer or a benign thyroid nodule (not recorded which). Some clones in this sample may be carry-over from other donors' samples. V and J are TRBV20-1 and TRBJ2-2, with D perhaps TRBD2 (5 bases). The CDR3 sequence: CSARAAANTGELFF. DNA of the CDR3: TGCAGTGCTCGAGCGGCCGCGAACACCGGGGAGCTGTTTTTT.